The rows below give T cell receptor beta chains drawn from one sample of a study of spatial heterogeneity in lung cancer. TCRdb redid the calling of the 5' RACE reads with MiXCR, one entry per CDR3 protein. Seen here are tens of thousands of distinct CDR3 sequences, roughly 5% observed once, and the top ten hold 11%. Source: PBMCs, taken at surgery. These receptors came from a male donor with early-stage non-small cell lung cancer. Both conserved end residues are trimmed from each CDR3. Clone size is not always given. Where it is, it says once, few, many or a class for expanded clones.

clone_size j_call v_call cdr3_aa
many TRBJ1-1 TRBV10-3 AISESTGTEAF
many TRBJ2-3 TRBV7-9 ASSLGGKDTQY
many TRBJ1-1 TRBV29-1 SVVRKNTEAF
NA TRBJ1-4 TRBV6-6 ASKFGATNEKLF
many TRBJ2-3 TRBV7-3 ASSSSTDTQY
many TRBJ2-1 TRBV7-7 ASSGPGTAEQF
few TRBJ2-5 TRBV3-1 ASSQDSGGQETQY
NA TRBJ1-6 TRBV6-1 ASSEARRTGPLH
many TRBJ2-7 TRBV11-2 ASSRVAGTRNSYEQY
many TRBJ2-2 TRBV4-2 AGDRAANTGELF
many TRBJ1-1 TRBV6-5 ASSYIRDRGTNTEAF
many TRBJ1-2 TRBV6-2/TRBV6-3 ASSYRYGYT
many TRBJ2-5 TRBV27 ASSLISAGGGETQY
many TRBJ1-2 TRBV7-2 ASSPSSAGYT
few TRBJ2-7 TRBV9 ASSVGPGLDSYEQY
NA TRBJ2-7 TRBV27 ASSFSSGTSTYEQY
NA TRBJ1-6 TRBV9 ASSVRGQGPNSPLH
many TRBJ1-4 TRBV3-1 ASSPGEKLF
many TRBJ2-5 TRBV9 ASSVGTAQETQY
many TRBJ1-1 TRBV18 ASSPFASPEAF
many TRBJ1-6 TRBV21-1 ASSKEMERTTNSPLH
many TRBJ2-3 TRBV20-1 SASRGARNTDTQY
few TRBJ2-7 TRBV7-2 ASSYQAGTLGEQY
few TRBJ1-1 TRBV12-3/TRBV12-4 ASSSGQEARNTEAF
many TRBJ1-1 TRBV29-1 SVGARSGAEAF
many TRBJ2-1 TRBV28 ASRASGYNEQF
many TRBJ2-1 TRBV18 ASSTPGLAQKYEQF
many TRBJ2-5 TRBV28 ASSLDRDETQY
many TRBJ2-2 TRBV11-3 ASSVSGGRTGELF
NA TRBJ2-1 TRBV3-1 ANSQEGTSGIGEQF
many TRBJ2-3 TRBV6-2/TRBV6-3 ASSYEERRTGPKTDTQY
many TRBJ2-7 TRBV20-1 SASPEGRGEQY
many TRBJ2-2 TRBV12-3/TRBV12-4 ASSWKTGELF
few TRBJ2-7 TRBV20-1 SARDLGEQY
NA TRBJ2-3 TRBV7-8 ASSLIQRDTDTQY
many TRBJ2-1 TRBV6-6 ASSYGQGGRNEQF
many TRBJ2-5 TRBV6-5 ASSPDRIKETQY
many TRBJ2-1 TRBV12-3/TRBV12-4 ASSLVSSYEQF
NA TRBJ2-7 TRBV6-1 ASSRRQGRHEQY
many TRBJ2-7 TRBV10-3 AISTGGDSYEQY
many TRBJ2-7 TRBV28 ASSPPGQGVYEQY
few TRBJ2-1 TRBV18 ASSPRGNLALNEQF
NA TRBJ2-3 TRBV5-1 ASSLEANTDTQY
many TRBJ2-2 TRBV27 ASSFEQPTGELF
few TRBJ2-7 TRBV20-1 SARDLLVRDQVFYEQY